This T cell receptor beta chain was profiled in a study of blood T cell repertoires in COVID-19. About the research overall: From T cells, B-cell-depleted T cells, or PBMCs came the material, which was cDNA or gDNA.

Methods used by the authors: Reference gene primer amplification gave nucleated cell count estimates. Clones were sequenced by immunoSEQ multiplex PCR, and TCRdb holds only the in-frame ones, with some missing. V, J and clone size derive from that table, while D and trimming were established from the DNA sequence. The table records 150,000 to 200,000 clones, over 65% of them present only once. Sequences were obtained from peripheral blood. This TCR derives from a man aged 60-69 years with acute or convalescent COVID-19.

This CDR3 is CASSEARIPTDTQYF. The DNA of the CDR3 is TGTGCCAGCAGTGAAGCGCGGATCCCCACAGATACGCAGTATTTT. The J gene is TRBJ2-3, the V gene TRBV6-1; no definite D call. Trimming left V 0 bases short and J 2 bases short, with 9 bases between. CDR1 MNHNS and CDR2 SASEGT come from the germline V gene. The CDR3 is 15 residues long.